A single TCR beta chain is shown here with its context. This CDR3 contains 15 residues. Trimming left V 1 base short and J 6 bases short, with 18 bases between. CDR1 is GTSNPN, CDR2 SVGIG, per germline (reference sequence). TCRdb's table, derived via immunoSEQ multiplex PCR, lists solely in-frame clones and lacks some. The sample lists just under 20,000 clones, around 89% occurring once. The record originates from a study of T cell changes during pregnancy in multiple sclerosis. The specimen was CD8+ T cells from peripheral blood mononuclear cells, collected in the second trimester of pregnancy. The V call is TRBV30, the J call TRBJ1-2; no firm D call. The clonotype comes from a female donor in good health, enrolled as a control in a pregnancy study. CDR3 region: CAWSGTGEGVDGYTF. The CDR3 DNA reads TGTGCCTGGAGTGGCACCGGTGAGGGTGTTGATGGCTACACCTTC.